This T cell receptor (beta chain) was sequenced during a study of control samples from healthy donors and cancer patients. Some clones are missing from TCRdb's copy, which holds only in-frame ones; the method was immunoSEQ multiplex PCR. This table has about 89,000 clones, 86% appearing once. J was trimmed by 5 bases and V by 5 bases; bases with no gene match: 6. The germline V gene encodes CDR1 SEHNR and CDR2 FQNEAQ (reference sequence). The CDR3 is made up of 13 amino acids. Input material: blood. This receptor was identified in a man aged 25 to 40 in good health. This chain links TRBV7-9 with TRBJ2-7; 7 bases agree with TRBD1. The CDR3 loop is CASSPGTAHEQYF. CDR3 bases: TGTGCCAGCAGCCCTGGGACAGCCCACGAGCAGTACTTC.